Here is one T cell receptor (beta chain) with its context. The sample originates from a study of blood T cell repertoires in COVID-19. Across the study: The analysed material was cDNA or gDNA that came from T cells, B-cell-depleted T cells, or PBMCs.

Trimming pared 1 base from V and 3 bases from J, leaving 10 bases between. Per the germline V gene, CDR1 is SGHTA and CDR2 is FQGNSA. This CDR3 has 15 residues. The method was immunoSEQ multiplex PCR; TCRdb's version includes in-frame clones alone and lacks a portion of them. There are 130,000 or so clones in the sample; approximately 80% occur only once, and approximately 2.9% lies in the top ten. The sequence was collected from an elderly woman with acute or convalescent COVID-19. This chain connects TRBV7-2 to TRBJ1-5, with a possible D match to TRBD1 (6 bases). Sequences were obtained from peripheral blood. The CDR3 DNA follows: TGTGCCAGCAGCTTAGACAGGGCCTTCAATCAGCCCCAGCATTTT. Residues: CASSLDRAFNQPQHF. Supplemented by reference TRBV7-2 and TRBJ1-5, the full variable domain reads GAGVSQSPSNKVTEKGKDVELRCDPISGHTALYWYRQSLGQGLEFLIYFQGNSAPDKSGLPSDRFSAERTGGSVSTLTIQRTQQEDSAVYLCASSLDRAFNQPQHFGDGTRLSIL.